This TCR beta chain was observed in a study of T-cell reconstitution after alpha-beta-depleted transplantation in children. Whole-study results and caveats: It was surviving recipient T cells and thymic progenitors that gave some patients high TCRbeta diversity at day 60. The study reportedly traced alpha-beta T cells about two months after transplant to several hundred expanded graft clones.

Trimming took 4 bases from V and 6 from J; bases not matched to a gene: 15. Germline V gives CDR1 SGDLS, CDR2 YYNGEE. This CDR3 is 16 amino acids long. This sample's TCRbeta library carried unique molecular identifier barcodes. A single record per CDR3 protein comes from TCRdb applying MiXCR to the PCR reads. Here the sample spans approximately 980,000 distinct CDR3 sequences, less than 30% being singletons. About this clonotype itself: Its antigen remains unidentified.

The source material was PBMCs, mostly from graft donor cells, sampled 360 days after TCRalphabeta/CD19-depleted stem cell transplant. The TCR originated in a boy younger than two who had a stem cell transplant for SCID, so the T cells may come from the graft donor. The chain uses TRBV9 and TRBJ1-2; 7 bases match TRBD1. CDR3 in DNA: TGTGCCAGCAGCCTTAGCCCTCCGACAGGGAGCAATGGCTACACCTTC. This gives the protein CASSLSPPTGSNGYTF.